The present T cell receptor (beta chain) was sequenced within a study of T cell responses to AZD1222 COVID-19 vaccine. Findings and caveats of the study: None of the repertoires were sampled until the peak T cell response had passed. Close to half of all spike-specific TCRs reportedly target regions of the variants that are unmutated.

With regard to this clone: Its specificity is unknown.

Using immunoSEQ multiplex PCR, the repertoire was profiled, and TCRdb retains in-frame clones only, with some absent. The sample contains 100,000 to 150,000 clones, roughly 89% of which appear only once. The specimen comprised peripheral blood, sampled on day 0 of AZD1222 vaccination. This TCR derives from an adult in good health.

The CDR3 bases are TGTGCCAGCAGCTTAGACGCTAGCGGAGGCCGACTGTACTTC. As protein: CASSLDASGGRLYF. The rearrangement uses TRBV7-9 and TRBJ2-7, with 7 bases lining up with TRBD2. After removal of 1 base from V and 12 bases from J, the junction contained 12 bases not matched to a gene. The CDR3 sequence is 14 residues long. The germline V gene has CDR1 SEHNR and CDR2 FQNEAQ (reference sequence).